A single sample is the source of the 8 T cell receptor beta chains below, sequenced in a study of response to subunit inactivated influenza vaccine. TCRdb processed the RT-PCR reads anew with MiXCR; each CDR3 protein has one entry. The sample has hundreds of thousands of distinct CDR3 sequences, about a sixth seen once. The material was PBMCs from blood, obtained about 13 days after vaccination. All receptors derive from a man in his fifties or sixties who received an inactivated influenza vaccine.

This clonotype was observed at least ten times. CDR3 DNA sequence: TGTGCCAGCAGCTTAGCGAACCTCCGGGATACGCAGTATTTT. Protein product: CASSLANLRDTQYF. The chain combines TRBV7-2 with TRBJ2-3; D gene uncertain. Trimming took off 0 bases at V and 6 bases at J, with 10 bases between the two ends. This CDR3 region has 14 residues. CDR1 is SGHTA, CDR2 FQGNSA, per germline.

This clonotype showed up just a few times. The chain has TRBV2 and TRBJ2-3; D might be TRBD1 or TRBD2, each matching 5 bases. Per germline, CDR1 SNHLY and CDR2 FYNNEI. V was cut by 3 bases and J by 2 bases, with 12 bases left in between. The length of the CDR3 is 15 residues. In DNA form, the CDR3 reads TGTGCCAGCAGTGAGTCTATCGGGACCACAGATACGCAGTATTTT. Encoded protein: CASSESIGTTDTQYF.

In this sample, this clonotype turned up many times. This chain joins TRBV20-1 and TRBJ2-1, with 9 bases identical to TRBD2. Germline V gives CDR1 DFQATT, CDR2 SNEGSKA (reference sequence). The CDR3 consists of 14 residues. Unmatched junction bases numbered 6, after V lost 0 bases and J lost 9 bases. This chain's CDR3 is CSARDQRGVSEQFF. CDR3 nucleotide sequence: TGCAGTGCTAGAGATCAGCGGGGGGTCTCTGAGCAGTTCTTC.

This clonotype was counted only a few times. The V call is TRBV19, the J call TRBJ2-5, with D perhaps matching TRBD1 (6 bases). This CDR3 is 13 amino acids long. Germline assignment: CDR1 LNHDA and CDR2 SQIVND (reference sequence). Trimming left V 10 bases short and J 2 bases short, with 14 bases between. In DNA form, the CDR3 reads TGTGCCACCACAGGGACGGAGCAAGAGACCCAGTACTTC. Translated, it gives CATTGTEQETQYF.

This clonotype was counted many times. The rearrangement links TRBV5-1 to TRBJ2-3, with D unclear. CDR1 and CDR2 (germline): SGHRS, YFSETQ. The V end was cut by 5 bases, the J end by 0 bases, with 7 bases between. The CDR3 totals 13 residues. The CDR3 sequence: CASRDGSTDTQYF. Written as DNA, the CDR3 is TGCGCCAGCAGGGACGGGAGCACAGATACGCAGTATTTT.

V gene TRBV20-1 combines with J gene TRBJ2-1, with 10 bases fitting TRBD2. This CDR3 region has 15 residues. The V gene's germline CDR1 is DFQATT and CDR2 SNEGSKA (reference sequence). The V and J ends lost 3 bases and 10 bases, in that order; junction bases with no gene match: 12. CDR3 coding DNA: TGCAGTGCTAGTTCTGCCAGCGGGGGGGCCTGGGAGCAGTTCTTC. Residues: CSASSASGGAWEQFF.

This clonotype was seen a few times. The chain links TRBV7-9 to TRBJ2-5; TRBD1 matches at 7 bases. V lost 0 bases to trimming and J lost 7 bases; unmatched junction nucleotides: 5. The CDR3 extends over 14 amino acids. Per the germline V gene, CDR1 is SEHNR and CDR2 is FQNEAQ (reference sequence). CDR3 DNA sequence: TGTGCCAGCAGCTTAGCGGTGACAGGGAGGACCCAGTACTTC. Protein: CASSLAVTGRTQYF.

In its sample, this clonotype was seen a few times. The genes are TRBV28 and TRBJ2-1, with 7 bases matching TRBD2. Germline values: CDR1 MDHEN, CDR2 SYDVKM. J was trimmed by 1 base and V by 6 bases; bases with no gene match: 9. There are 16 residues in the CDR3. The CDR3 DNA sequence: TGTGCCAGCAGACGGAAACGGGGGGTTTCCTACAATGAGCAGTTCTTC. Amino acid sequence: CASRRKRGVSYNEQFF.